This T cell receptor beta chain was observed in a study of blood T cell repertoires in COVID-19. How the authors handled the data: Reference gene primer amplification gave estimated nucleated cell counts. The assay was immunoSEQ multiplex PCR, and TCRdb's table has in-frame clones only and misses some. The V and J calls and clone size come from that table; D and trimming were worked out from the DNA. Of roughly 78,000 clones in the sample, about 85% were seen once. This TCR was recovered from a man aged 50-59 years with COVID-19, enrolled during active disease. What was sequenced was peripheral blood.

CDR3 residues: CASSPAAGQGRETQYF. The CDR3 DNA sequence: TGCGCCAGCAGCCCCGCGGCGGGACAGGGCAGAGAGACCCAGTACTTC. The J gene is TRBJ2-5, the V gene TRBV4-1, with 9 bases identical to TRBD1. J gave up 4 bases and V 4 bases, and 10 bases lay outside the gene matches. Germline V lookup: CDR1 MGHRA, CDR2 YSYEKL. CDR3 length: 16 amino acids.